This entry lists 23 T cell receptor beta chains sequenced from one sample in a study of blood T cell repertoires in COVID-19. Assay: immunoSEQ multiplex PCR; the TCRdb copy retains only in-frame clones and omits some. The sample carries 200,000 to 250,000 clones, roughly 85% recorded once. The sample was peripheral blood. These receptors were taken from a man in his forties with acute or convalescent COVID-19.

CDR3 sequence: CASRRTGLNTEAFF. CDR3 bases: TGTGCCAGCAGACGTACAGGGTTGAACACTGAAGCTTTCTTT. The chain is built from TRBV27 and TRBJ1-1, with D perhaps matching TRBD1 (6 bases). Per germline, CDR1 MNHEY and CDR2 SMNVEV (reference sequence). Trimming pared 6 bases from V and 0 bases from J, leaving 11 bases between. CDR3 length equals 14 residues.

The chain carries TRBV27 and TRBJ1-5; 7 positions agree with TRBD1. The CDR3 runs 16 residues. Germline trimming cut 6 bases from V and 1 base from J; bases unmatched to any gene: 9. The germline V gene has CDR1 MNHEY and CDR2 SMNVEV (reference sequence). CDR3 DNA sequence: TGTGCCAGCAGCCCTCGACAGGGCGTGAGCAATCAGCCCCAGCATTTT. This codes for CASSPRQGVSNQPQHF.

The chain links TRBV29-1 to TRBJ2-5; 9 nucleotides line up with TRBD2. The V segment lost 4 bases and the J segment 1 base; nucleotides outside the gene matches: 7. CDR1 is SQVTM, CDR2 ANQGSEA, per germline. The CDR3 has 15 amino acids. The CDR3 here is CSVGGSGGIQETQYF. Here the CDR3 DNA reads TGCAGCGTTGGCGGGAGCGGGGGGATCCAAGAGACCCAGTACTTC.

The genes are TRBV4-3 and TRBJ2-2; 7 nucleotides agree with TRBD2. The CDR3 covers 16 residues. From germline, CDR1 is LGHNA and CDR2 YSLEER. V was clipped by 0 bases and J by 1 base; unmatched bases: 2. This CDR3 is CASSQDGEGNTGELFF. DNA for the CDR3: TGCGCCAGCAGCCAAGATGGGGAGGGGAACACCGGGGAGCTGTTTTTT.

The chain combines TRBV21-1 with TRBJ2-1; the DNA was not compared with TRBD2, the D call given in the table. TRBV21-1 is given as a pseudogene. The CDR3 loop spans 16 amino acids. CDR3 sequence reads: CASSPSSGGPPREQFF. The CDR3 DNA reads TGTGCCAGCAGCCCTAGCAGCGGGGGTCCCCCTAGGGAGCAGTTCTTC.

The chain links TRBV5-4 to TRBJ2-1, with D possibly TRBD1 on 5 matching bases. CDR3 size: 14 residues. Trimming took 4 bases from V and 6 from J, leaving 14 bases between them. In germline, CDR1 is SGHNT, CDR2 YYREEE (reference sequence). This CDR3 reads CASSSPTGSNEQFF. DNA of the CDR3: TGTGCCAGCAGCAGCCCTACAGGATCCAATGAGCAGTTCTTC. Based on the CDR3 plus reference TRBV5-4 and TRBJ2-1, the full variable domain is ETGVTQSPTHLIKTRGQQVTLRCSSQSGHNTVSWYQQALGQGPQFIFQYYREEENGRGNFPPRFSGLQFPNYSSELNVNALELDDSALYLCASSSPTGSNEQFFGPGTRLTVL.

V usage is TRBV7-9 and J usage is TRBJ1-2; maybe TRBD1 (5 bases). Germline V CDR1 and CDR2: SEHNR, FQNEAQ (reference sequence). The CDR3 extends over 15 amino acids. Trimming shortened V by 2 bases and J by 5 bases, and 15 bases separated the two germline ends. CDR3 nucleotide sequence: TGTGCCAGCAGCTTATCGGGGGTCAGCTCATATGGCTACACCTTC. This codes for CASSLSGVSSYGYTF.

The chain joins TRBV27 to TRBJ1-6; 7 nucleotides match TRBD1. Germline CDR1 MNHEY, CDR2 SMNVEV (reference sequence). V gave up 8 bases and J gave up 10 bases; unmatched junction bases: 8. The CDR3 is 13 amino acids. The DNA of the CDR3 is TGTGCCAGCCACAGGGGTGGTAGGTCACCCCTCCACTTT. Residues: CASHRGGRSPLHF.

This sequence joins TRBV19 and TRBJ1-1, with 10 bases matching TRBD1. The CDR3 totals 15 residues. In germline, CDR1 is LNHDA, CDR2 SQIVND (reference sequence). V lost 2 bases and J lost 10; bases outside the gene matches: 10. The CDR3: CASSIITGTGERAFF. The CDR3 nucleotides read TGTGCCAGTAGTATAATAACAGGGACAGGGGAACGAGCTTTCTTT.

V is TRBV12-3 or TRBV12-4 and J is TRBJ1-6; 7 bases agree with TRBD1. The CDR3 spans 13 residues. V gave up 4 bases and J gave up 10 bases; unmatched junction bases: 4. Here the CDR3 DNA reads TGTGCCAGCAGTTCCAGGGGGGACTCACCCCTCCACTTT. It translates to CASSSRGDSPLHF.

V and J are TRBV27 and TRBJ2-7, with D perhaps TRBD2 (6 bases). Germline-derived CDR1 and CDR2 are MNHEY and SMNVEV (reference sequence). The CDR3 extends over 15 amino acids. Trimming shortened V by 2 bases and J by 0 bases, and 11 bases separated the two germline ends. The CDR3 protein is CASSLGVGGSYEQYF. The CDR3 nucleotides read TGTGCCAGCAGTTTAGGTGTCGGGGGCTCCTACGAGCAGTACTTC.

The V and J genes are TRBV30 and TRBJ1-2, with 7 bases lining up with TRBD1. The CDR3 sequence is 14 residues long. Germline CDR1 and CDR2: GTSNPN and SVGIG (reference sequence). V dropped 3 bases and J dropped 3; count of bases not matched to a gene: 7. The CDR3 here is CAWSLTQGDYGYTF. Written as DNA, the CDR3 is TGTGCCTGGAGCCTAACCCAGGGGGACTATGGCTACACCTTC.

This clone was seen more than once but under ten times. The chain is built from TRBV19 and TRBJ1-6; 12 bases match TRBD1. The V gene end was trimmed by 6 bases and the J gene end by 2 bases; junction bases not matched to a gene: 8. CDR3 length equals 18 residues. CDR1 is LNHDA, CDR2 SQIVND, per germline (reference sequence). CDR3 sequence reads: CASSPVGQGATYNSPLHF. CDR3 bases: TGTGCCAGTAGCCCTGTGGGACAGGGGGCCACCTATAATTCACCCCTCCACTTT.

The gene calls are TRBV5-6 and TRBJ2-7, with D unclear. CDR3 length: 14 amino acids. Germline V gives CDR1 SGHDT, CDR2 YYEEEE. The V and J ends lost 0 bases and 6 bases respectively, with 13 bases between them. CDR3 sequence: CASSLGQSRGEQYF. In nucleotides, the CDR3 is TGTGCCAGCAGCTTGGGGCAAAGTCGAGGCGAGCAGTACTTC. Drawing the rest from reference TRBV5-6 and TRBJ2-7, the complete variable domain is DAGVTQSPTHLIKTRGQQVTLRCSPKSGHDTVSWYQQALGQGPQFIFQYYEEEERQRGNFPDRFSGHQFPNYSSELNVNALLLGDSALYLCASSLGQSRGEQYFGPGTRLTVT.

This clone was detected once. CDR3: CASSLRQGGGGYTF. The CDR3, as DNA: TGTGCCAGCAGCCTAAGACAGGGTGGCGGCGGCTACACCTTC. This chain uses TRBV4-2 with TRBJ1-2; 7 nucleotides line up with TRBD1. V shed 4 bases and J 8 bases; nucleotides not matched to a gene: 10. The germline V gene encodes CDR1 LGHNA and CDR2 YNFKEQ. The CDR3 is 14 residues long.

The chain employs TRBV18 and TRBJ1-1; D ambiguous. The germline CDR1 and CDR2 sequences are KGHSH and LQKENI. V was pared by 0 bases and J by 0 bases, with 8 bases between. CDR3 length: 15 amino acids. CDR3 region: CASSPPGVMNTEAFF. The CDR3 bases are TGTGCCAGCTCACCACCCGGGGTCATGAACACTGAAGCTTTCTTT.

In nucleotides, the CDR3 is TGTGCCAGCAGCCCAGCGGGAACTAACTATGGCTACACCTTC. This codes for CASSPAGTNYGYTF. The rearrangement uses TRBV7-9 and TRBJ1-2; D uncertain. The CDR3 runs to 14 residues. Per germline, CDR1 SEHNR and CDR2 FQNEAQ (reference sequence). Trimming removed 5 bases from V and 0 bases from J, with 10 bases in between.

V is TRBV4-2 and J is TRBJ1-4; D remains ambiguous. The V gene's germline CDR1 is LGHNA and CDR2 YNFKEQ. V gave up 0 bases and J gave up 6 bases, with 11 bases separating them. This CDR3 has 15 residues. In DNA, the CDR3 is TGTGCCAGCAGCCAAGACCCGGGTCCTGATGAAAAACTGTTTTTT. Its protein product is CASSQDPGPDEKLFF.

The chain joins TRBV7-7 to TRBJ2-5; 13 bases fit TRBD2. CDR1 is SSHAT and CDR2 is FNYEAQ in the germline V gene (reference sequence). V gave up 6 bases and J gave up 5 bases; unmatched junction bases: 6. The CDR3 extends over 15 amino acids. CDR3 DNA sequence: TGTGCCAGCAGTTCCGGGACTAGCGGGGCGGAGACCCAGTACTTC. Amino acid sequence: CASSSGTSGAETQYF.

J is TRBJ1-2 and V is TRBV12-3 or TRBV12-4, with D possibly being TRBD1 (5 bases). Deletions cut 1 base from V and 4 bases from J, with 7 bases between. The CDR3 contains 13 residues. The DNA for the CDR3 is TGTGCCAGCAGTTTAGAACAGGTCTATGGCTACACCTTC. Translating gives CASSLEQVYGYTF.

The rearrangement uses TRBV11-3 and TRBJ2-3, with 7 bases aligning to TRBD1. CDR3 length: 15 amino acids. The germline gives CDR1 SGHNT, CDR2 YENEEA. V shed 5 bases, J shed 5 bases, and the junction held 10 bases outside the gene matches. Written as DNA, the CDR3 is TGTGCCAGCAGCCCCGGACAGGTTGAAAAAGATACGCAGTATTTT. The encoded protein is CASSPGQVEKDTQYF.

CDR3: CTSSQQDSVQYF. The CDR3 DNA sequence: TGCACCAGCAGCCAACAGGATTCTGTGCAGTACTTC. The chain links TRBV1 to TRBJ2-7; the table gives TRBD1 as D, unverified against the DNA. TRBV1 is an annotated pseudogene. This CDR3 region has 12 residues.

This rearrangement joins TRBV3-1 (or the pseudogene TRBV3-2) to TRBJ1-1; D gene ambiguous. From germline, CDR1 is LGHDT and CDR2 YNNKEL (reference sequence). The length of the CDR3 is 12 residues. V was pared by 4 bases and J by 12 bases, with 15 bases between. The CDR3 DNA reads as TGTGCCAGCAGCCTCGGAGAACAGCGGCCTTTCTTT. This encodes CASSLGEQRPFF.